The clone carrying this T cell receptor (beta chain) was detected once. Its cognate antigen is unknown. Clones were read by immunoSEQ multiplex PCR, and TCRdb kept only the in-frame ones, dropping some. This table holds around 23,000 clones, about 89% found once. These data originate in a study of untreated major depressive disorder. The study's findings and limits: TRBV05-01 (Vbeta 5.1) usage was higher in CD4+ T cells of depressed patients than controls.

V was trimmed by 4 bases and J by 2 bases, leaving 7 bases between them. The CDR3 contains 12 residues. From germline, CDR1 is SGHRS and CDR2 YFSETQ. This sequence joins TRBV5-1 and TRBJ2-7; no firm D call. Sequencing was done on a sample of CD4+ T cells from PBMCs. The origin of this receptor is a woman aged 30 to 39 with major depressive disorder. CDR3 sequence reads: CASSDATYEQYF. The CDR3 nucleotides read TGCGCCAGCAGCGACGCGACCTACGAGCAGTACTTC.